Listed here are 11 T cell receptor beta chains from one sample, sequenced in a study of blood T cell repertoires in COVID-19. Repertoires were generated with immunoSEQ multiplex PCR, while TCRdb's copy carries only in-frame clones and drops some. The data hold 200,000 or so clones, with 92% observed a single time. Specimen: peripheral blood. The receptor source for this set is a man aged 60 to 69 with COVID-19, enrolled during active disease.

The gene calls are TRBV28 and TRBJ2-7; 10 bases map to TRBD2. The CDR3 has 15 residues. With V trimmed by 2 bases and J by 6 bases, 7 bases remained unmatched. The germline V gene has CDR1 MDHEN and CDR2 SYDVKM. CDR3 bases: TGTGCCAGCAGTTTAAAGCGGGAGGGCCTTAGCGAGCAGTACTTC. Its protein is CASSLKREGLSEQYF.

This clone was counted once. This chain joins TRBV5-4 and TRBJ2-7; TRBD1 matches 9 bases. The V and J ends lost 4 bases and 7 bases, in that order; junction bases with no gene match: 6. CDR1 is SGHNT, CDR2 YYREEE, per germline (reference sequence). CDR3 length equals 13 residues. The CDR3 protein is CASSPGTGWEQYF. The DNA for the CDR3 is TGTGCCAGCAGCCCAGGGACAGGGTGGGAGCAGTACTTC.

The rearrangement uses TRBV5-5 and TRBJ2-7, with 7 bases that match TRBD1. The V gene's germline CDR1 is SGHKS and CDR2 YYEKEE (reference sequence). CDR3 length equals 14 residues. V trimming: 3 bases; J trimming: 6 bases; junction bases outside the gene matches: 9. CDR3 sequence reads: CASSSTGTLSEQYF. The CDR3 bases are TGTGCCAGCAGCTCGACAGGGACCTTGAGCGAGCAGTACTTC.

This rearrangement joins TRBV6-5 to TRBJ1-2; D may be TRBD1 (5 bases). This CDR3 spans 15 amino acids. V was shortened by 2 bases and J by 9 bases, with 19 bases between the two germline ends. CDR1 and CDR2 from the germline V gene are MNHEY and SVGAGI. The CDR3 coding sequence is TGTGCCAGCAGTTACCGTTCGGGGGGAGATCGGAGCTACACCTTC. Translation: CASSYRSGGDRSYTF.

The chain couples TRBV5-6 to TRBJ1-1; the D gene is possibly TRBD1 (6 bases). Germline CDR1 SGHDT, CDR2 YYEEEE. The CDR3 runs to 13 residues. The V and J ends lost 3 bases and 9 bases respectively, with 15 bases between them. The CDR3 region is CASSYRGYPQAFF. CDR3 bases: TGTGCCAGCAGCTATAGGGGGTACCCCCAAGCTTTCTTT.

The V call is TRBV11-2, the J call TRBJ1-4; D is unclear. The V gene lost 8 bases and the J gene lost 8 bases, with 21 bases spanning the gap. CDR1 is SGHAT and CDR2 is FQNNGV in the germline V gene. This CDR3 has 15 amino acids. CDR3 nucleotides: TGTGCCAGCTCGTCCCGACGCCGGGTCGACGAAAAACTGTTTTTT. Translating gives CASSSRRRVDEKLFF.

The genes are TRBV5-1 and TRBJ2-2; TRBD2 aligns across 9 bases. V lost 0 bases, J lost 6 bases, and 3 bases stayed unmatched. Germline V CDR1 and CDR2: SGHRS, YFSETQ. The CDR3 extends over 15 amino acids. CDR3 in amino acids: CASSLGGLASGELFF. CDR3 nucleotide sequence: TGCGCCAGCAGCTTGGGGGGACTAGCTTCCGGGGAGCTGTTTTTT.

The J gene is TRBJ2-1, the V gene TRBV11-2; 9 bases line up with TRBD2. J gave up 0 bases and V 4 bases, and 4 bases lay outside the gene matches. In germline, CDR1 is SGHAT, CDR2 FQNNGV. This CDR3 has 16 residues. CDR3 sequence (DNA): TGTGCCAGCAGCTCGCAGCGGGGGGACTCCTACAATGAGCAGTTCTTC. Translating gives CASSSQRGDSYNEQFF.

V is TRBV30 and J is TRBJ1-1, with no clear D. Trimming shortened V by 8 bases and J by 1 base, and 11 bases separated the two germline ends. This CDR3 region has 12 residues. The germline V gene encodes CDR1 GTSNPN and CDR2 SVGIG (reference sequence). CDR3 sequence reads: CAGHRTNTEAFF. The CDR3 region has the DNA TGTGCCGGTCACAGAACGAACACTGAAGCTTTCTTT.

The chain joins TRBV29-1 to TRBJ2-5; D is undetermined. This CDR3 region has 10 residues. The ends were cut back, 4 bases at V and 5 bases at J, with 5 bases in the middle. The V gene's germline CDR1 is SQVTM and CDR2 ANQGSEA. The CDR3: CSVVYETQYF. CDR3 nucleotide sequence: TGCAGCGTTGTGTATGAGACCCAGTACTTC.

This chain joins TRBV28 and TRBJ2-5; 8 nucleotides line up with TRBD2. V shed 6 bases, J shed 1 base, and the junction held 7 bases outside the gene matches. The CDR3 is 15 amino acids. Germline V CDR1 and CDR2: MDHEN, SYDVKM. CDR3 protein: CASSPGGRPQETQYF. As DNA, the CDR3 is TGTGCCAGCAGCCCGGGGGGGAGGCCCCAAGAGACCCAGTACTTC.